These 26 T cell receptor beta chains came from one sample sequenced in a study of T-cell memory formation after mild COVID-19 (dated by TCRdb to 2020 to 2023). Library generation was performed with 5' RACE. Instrument on record: Illumina NovaSeq 6000. TCRdb itself trimmed the public reads at Q25 with fastp, ran MiXCR and retained productive beta chains. Rows merge per CDR3 protein into single entries with the most common DNA and genes. The sample data list around 440,000 distinct CDR3 sequences, and around a sixth of these were observed just once. The ten top clones hold approximately 13% of the sample. The sequenced material came from PBMCs or a T cell subset sorted from them (not recorded which). The source is an adult woman who had mild COVID-19 (a few samples of this study predate the infection). The sample titles of this study are shuffled in the database, so cell type and time point are left out; the donor was told from shared clones.

The J gene is TRBJ2-5, the V gene TRBV12-3 or TRBV12-4; 8 bases line up with TRBD1. V lost 2 bases and J lost 5; bases outside the gene matches: 7. This CDR3 comprises 15 residues. The CDR3 spells CASSLSQGALETQYF. In DNA, the CDR3 is TGTGCCAGCAGTTTAAGTCAGGGGGCACTGGAGACCCAGTACTTC.

The chain couples TRBV10-3 to TRBJ2-1; D not resolved. The V gene lost 6 bases and the J gene lost 0 bases, with 9 bases spanning the gap. The CDR3 covers 14 residues. Per the germline V gene, CDR1 is ENHRY and CDR2 is SYGVKD. The CDR3, as DNA: TGTGCCATCAGCCCCGGGCCCTCCTACAATGAGCAGTTCTTC. Residues: CAISPGPSYNEQFF.

The V call is TRBV27, the J call TRBJ2-5, with D unclear. Germline V gene sequence: CDR1 MNHEY, CDR2 SMNVEV (reference sequence). V lost 2 bases and J lost 7, with 14 bases in between. The CDR3 has 14 residues. CDR3 bases: TGTGCCAGCAGTTTAGGGCTTTCGACAAGGACCCAGTACTTC. Its translation: CASSLGLSTRTQYF.

The chain carries TRBV5-1 and TRBJ1-1, with 7 bases that match TRBD1. Germline trimming cut 4 bases from V and 4 bases from J; bases unmatched to any gene: 13. Germline lookup yields CDR1 SGHRS and CDR2 YFSETQ. The CDR3 loop spans 16 amino acids. The CDR3: CASSDRELGYSTEAFF. The CDR3 DNA is TGCGCCAGCAGCGACAGGGAATTGGGCTACAGCACTGAAGCTTTCTTT. Based on the CDR3 plus reference TRBV5-1 and TRBJ1-1, the full variable domain is KAGVTQTPRYLIKTRGQQVTLSCSPISGHRSVSWYQQTPGQGLQFLFEYFSETQRNKGNFPGRFSGRQFSNSRSEMNVSTLELGDSALYLCASSDRELGYSTEAFFGQGTRLTVV.

This chain links TRBV6-5 with TRBJ2-7; the D gene is possibly TRBD1 (7 bases). Per the germline V gene, CDR1 is MNHEY and CDR2 is SVGAGI. Trimming left V 7 bases short and J 4 bases short, with 20 bases between. CDR3 length equals 15 residues. The CDR3 region has the DNA TGTGCCAGCATCAGAGGGCCAGGGGGGTTGTACGAGCAGTACTTC. This translates into CASIRGPGGLYEQYF.

This clonotype was recorded a few times. The CDR3: CARSFGTGRRDSNQPQHF. For the CDR3, the DNA is TGTGCCAGAAGCTTCGGGACAGGGCGGCGGGATAGCAATCAGCCCCAGCATTTT. The chain links TRBV5-3 to TRBJ1-5; 9 bases agree with TRBD1. TRBV5-3 is reported as an ORF; its role is uncertain. The V and J ends lost 2 bases and 0 bases, in that order; junction bases with no gene match: 9. The CDR3 totals 18 residues.

This clonotype was seen at least ten times. Here the CDR3 reads CAIRGPTDTQYF. The CDR3, as DNA: TGTGCCATCCGGGGGCCGACAGATACGCAGTATTTT. The rearrangement links TRBV10-3 to TRBJ2-3; TRBD1 or TRBD2 may be the D gene (6 bases each). V lost 8 bases, J lost 3 bases, and 9 bases lay in between. CDR3 size: 12 residues. Looked up from germline, CDR1 is ENHRY and CDR2 is SYGVKD.

This clonotype showed up many times. CDR3: CASSLSGRLNEQFF. The CDR3 DNA sequence: TGTGCCAGCAGTTTATCAGGGAGGCTAAATGAGCAGTTCTTC. The V and J genes are TRBV27 and TRBJ2-1, with D possibly matching TRBD2 (6 bases). The CDR3 is 14 amino acids. The germline gives CDR1 MNHEY, CDR2 SMNVEV (reference sequence). The ends were cut back, 0 bases at V and 7 bases at J, with 10 bases in the middle.

The chain joins TRBV7-9 to TRBJ2-6, with D hard to call. This CDR3 is 18 amino acids long. Germline V CDR1 and CDR2: SEHNR, FQNEAQ (reference sequence). Trimming took 1 base from V and 0 from J, leaving 13 bases between them. The CDR3 is CASSLGLDLFSGANVLTF. The CDR3 nucleotides are TGTGCCAGCAGCTTAGGCTTGGACCTCTTCTCTGGGGCCAACGTCCTGACTTTC.

The sample holds a few counts of this clonotype. The V gene is TRBV4-1, the J gene TRBJ2-2, with 8 bases identical to TRBD2. Unmatched junction bases numbered 5, after V lost 4 bases and J lost 1 base. Germline loops: CDR1 MGHRA, CDR2 YSYEKL. The CDR3 covers 16 residues. CDR3 residues: CASSPGGRVNTGELFF. CDR3 in DNA: TGCGCCAGCAGCCCGGGAGGGCGGGTGAACACCGGGGAGCTGTTTTTT.

This clonotype was picked up many times. V usage is TRBV9 and J usage is TRBJ2-1; D possibly corresponds to TRBD1 (6 bases). The V gene's germline CDR1 is SGDLS and CDR2 YYNGEE. CDR3 length: 15 amino acids. Between the trimmed V and J ends, which lost 0 bases and 7 bases, there was a span of 14 bases. CDR3 in DNA: TGTGCCAGCAGCGTAGGTACAATCACAGGGAATGAGCAGTTCTTC. Translating it yields CASSVGTITGNEQFF.

The rearrangement links TRBV29-1 to TRBJ2-7; no clear D. Trimming removed 7 bases at V and 6 bases at J, with 16 bases between. Germline V gene lookup returns CDR1 SQVTM and CDR2 ANQGSEA. The CDR3 extends over 12 amino acids. The CDR3: CSGESRIGEQYF. In DNA, the CDR3 is TGCAGCGGCGAGTCCAGAATTGGCGAGCAGTACTTC.

This clonotype has just a few counts. The V call is TRBV27, the J call TRBJ1-3; a weak D match, TRBD1 (6 bases). Germline V lookup: CDR1 MNHEY, CDR2 SMNVEV (reference sequence). V lost 6 bases and J 3 bases, leaving 12 bases between the germline ends. There are 14 residues in the CDR3. CDR3 in amino acids: CASSSGEYGNTIYF. The CDR3 nucleotides are TGTGCCAGCAGCTCAGGGGAGTATGGAAACACCATATATTTT.

V and J are TRBV7-9 and TRBJ2-5; TRBD1 matches at 7 bases. CDR1 and CDR2 from the germline V gene are SEHNR and FQNEAQ (reference sequence). The V and J ends lost 0 bases and 4 bases, in that order; junction bases with no gene match: 5. CDR3 length: 15 amino acids. CDR3 DNA: TGTGCCAGCAGCTTAGCCGGCACAGGGGTAGAGACCCAGTACTTC. Protein sequence: CASSLAGTGVETQYF.

This clonotype was counted many times. The chain is built from TRBV12-3 or TRBV12-4 and TRBJ1-2; D unclear. The CDR3 sequence is 14 residues long. The V end lost 3 bases, the J end lost 5 bases, and 13 bases lay between the germline ends. The CDR3 nucleotides are TGTGCCAGCAGTTTGGCGGGAGGTTATTATGGCTACACCTTC. Encoded protein: CASSLAGGYYGYTF.

In the case of this clonotype: Germline is not matched at one junction end, which may reflect a read error. V gene TRBV15 combines with J gene TRBJ2-7; tentative D call: TRBD1 (6 bases). CDR1 is LNHNV, CDR2 YYDKDF, per germline (reference sequence). The CDR3 is made up of 13 amino acids. CDR3 nucleotide sequence: TGCGCCACCAGCAGTGGGGGCGTATACGAGCAGTACTTC. Translation gives CATSSGGVYEQYF. The full variable domain, its missing parts supplied by reference TRBV15 and TRBJ2-7, is DAMVIQNPRYQVTQFGKPVTLSCSQTLNHNVMYWYQQKSSQAPKLLFHYYDKDFNNEADTPDNFQSRRPNTSFCFLDIRSPGLGDTAMYLCATSSGGVYEQYFGPGTRLTVT.

V gene TRBV7-6 combines with J gene TRBJ2-1; D remains unclear. The length of the CDR3 is 15 residues. In germline, CDR1 is SGHVS, CDR2 FNYEAQ. Trimming stripped 5 bases from V and 8 bases from J, with 19 bases between. The CDR3 spells CASSPEVSRNHEQFF. The CDR3 DNA reads as TGTGCCAGCAGCCCAGAGGTCTCGCGGAACCATGAGCAGTTCTTC.

This clonotype came up a few times. The chain employs TRBV6-5 and TRBJ2-1; TRBD1 matches 7 bases. Germline V gene data show CDR1 as MNHEY and CDR2 as SVGAGI. This CDR3 has 15 amino acids. V lost 6 bases and J lost 6; bases outside the gene matches: 11. The CDR3 nucleotides are TGTGCCAGCAGCATCGACAGGGCCATGAGCAATGAGCAGTTCTTC. It translates to CASSIDRAMSNEQFF.

This chain connects TRBV6-5 to TRBJ1-1, with 9 bases lining up with TRBD1. The CDR3 covers 14 residues. CDR1 MNHEY and CDR2 SVGAGI come from the germline V gene. Trimming took 0 bases from V and 7 from J; bases not matched to a gene: 3. CDR3 in DNA: TGTGCCAGCAGTTACTCACAGGGGGCTCATGAAGCTTTCTTT. Encoded protein: CASSYSQGAHEAFF.

This clonotype has more than one count but fewer than ten. The chain has TRBV5-1 and TRBJ2-1; TRBD2 matches 10 bases. Germline loops: CDR1 SGHRS, CDR2 YFSETQ. This CDR3 has 17 residues. Trimming took 2 bases from V and 13 from J; bases not matched to a gene: 18. CDR3 region: CASSLSRLAGKGLEQFF. As DNA, the CDR3 is TGCGCCAGCAGCTTATCCCGACTAGCGGGCAAAGGTTTGGAACAGTTCTTC.

This clonotype has a handful of counts. The V gene is TRBV29-1, the J gene TRBJ2-7, with TRBD1 matching over 7 bases. The J segment lost 0 bases and the V segment lost 3 bases, leaving 5 bases of the junction unmatched. This CDR3 is 14 amino acids long. The germline CDR1 and CDR2 sequences are SQVTM and ANQGSEA. The CDR3 spells CSVDRQGSSYEQYF. The CDR3 nucleotides are TGCAGCGTTGACAGACAGGGTAGCTCCTACGAGCAGTACTTC.

This rearrangement joins TRBV7-2 to TRBJ2-2, with D possibly TRBD2 on 7 matching bases. The CDR3 consists of 16 residues. Germline V gene sequence: CDR1 SGHTA, CDR2 FQGNSA. V gave up 7 bases and J gave up 2 bases, with 17 bases separating them. Written as DNA, the CDR3 is TGTGCCAGCACCCCGTTGGGGGGGGGCAACACCGGGGAGCTGTTTTTT. Encoded protein: CASTPLGGGNTGELFF.

V and J are TRBV5-4 and TRBJ2-1; D is uncertain. This CDR3 is built from 16 residues. Germline values: CDR1 SGHNT, CDR2 YYREEE (reference sequence). V was pared by 4 bases and J by 0 bases, with 14 bases between. The CDR3 region has the DNA TGTGCCAGCAGCAAGGATTGGGCTAGCTCCTACAATGAGCAGTTCTTC. Translation gives CASSKDWASSYNEQFF.

This clonotype was picked up a small number of times. The chain links TRBV13 to TRBJ2-1, with TRBD2 matching over 10 bases. The germline V gene encodes CDR1 PRHDT and CDR2 FYEKMQ (reference sequence). CDR3 length equals 18 residues. J gave up 2 bases and V 4 bases, and 11 bases lay outside the gene matches. CDR3 in amino acids: CASSSRISGGLTYNEQFF. DNA of the CDR3: TGTGCCAGCAGCTCGCGGATTAGCGGGGGGCTCACCTACAATGAGCAGTTCTTC.

Many counts were recorded for this clonotype. The chain has TRBV5-1 and TRBJ2-2, with a possible D match to TRBD2 (7 bases). This CDR3 is 15 amino acids long. Germline CDR1 reads SGHRS; CDR2 reads YFSETQ. Trimming shortened V by 7 bases and J by 7 bases, and 20 bases separated the two germline ends. The CDR3 nucleotides are TGCGCCAGCCTCGACACCCGGGGGGCGGACGGGGAGCTGTTTTTT. Its protein product is CASLDTRGADGELFF.

The rearrangement links TRBV12-3 or TRBV12-4 to TRBJ2-7; D is tentatively TRBD1 or TRBD2 (5 bases each). The CDR3 is 13 residues long. Trimming removed 6 bases from V and 1 base from J, with 10 bases in between. Written as DNA, the CDR3 is TGTGCCAGCAGGGGGGTAGGGTCCTACGAGCAGTACTTC. This encodes CASRGVGSYEQYF.